Listed here is a single T cell receptor (beta chain). Its target is not known. This sample stems from a study of CD8+ T cells in alopecia areata. Looking at the study overall: Among treated patients, oral tofacitinib was administered at 5 to 10 mg twice daily. Study results and limitations: Scalp sequencing captures resident alphabeta T cells of normal skin too. In lesional scalp, particularly from alopecia totalis/universalis, clonality was higher than in normal scalp.

The investigators collected lesional scalp punch biopsies and peripheral blood from alopecia areata patients. cDNA reverse transcribed from extracted RNA served as the sequencing template. Here immunoSEQ multiplex PCR was the method, and the copy in TCRdb shows in-frame clones only, minus some. This sample has roughly 170,000 clones; 50% to 75% occur once, and the top ten carry under 15%. The TCR was taken from a human donor with alopecia areata. Source: CD4+ T cells sorted from blood, taken at week 0.

Written as DNA, the CDR3 is TGTGCCTGGAGTATTCAGAGGAACACTGAAGCTTTCTTT. Its protein product is CAWSIQRNTEAFF. This chain links TRBV30 with TRBJ1-1, with no clear D. Deletions cut 2 bases from V and 1 base from J, with 8 bases between. Germline-derived CDR1 and CDR2 are GTSNPN and SVGIG (reference sequence). The CDR3 runs to 13 residues.